Each of the 22 T cell receptor beta chains below was sequenced from the same sample in a study of OX40 agonist ivuxolimab in advanced cancers. The assay was immunoSEQ multiplex PCR, and TCRdb's table has in-frame clones only and misses some. The sample comprises some 90,000 clones, 75% to 95% of which are singletons, and around 1.5% rests with the top ten. The sample consisted of CD4+ or CD8+ T cells sorted from blood, taken in a trial of the OX40 agonist ivuxolimab. Receptor source: an adult with an advanced solid tumor such as melanoma, head and neck, liver or kidney cancer.

J is TRBJ1-1 and V is TRBV6-5; the D is unclear. The V and J ends lost 5 bases and 2 bases respectively, with 9 bases between them. CDR3 length: 13 residues. Per germline, CDR1 MNHEY and CDR2 SVGAGI. CDR3 sequence: CASSADFNTEAFF. The CDR3 DNA sequence: TGTGCCAGCAGTGCAGATTTTAACACTGAAGCTTTCTTT.

The count of this clone is one. The chain links TRBV2 to TRBJ1-6; D is possibly TRBD1 (5 bases). Trimming shortened V by 1 base and J by 7 bases, and 11 bases separated the two germline ends. From germline, CDR1 is SNHLY and CDR2 FYNNEI. This CDR3 comprises 15 residues. In DNA form, the CDR3 reads TGTGCCAGCAGTGAAGGGGGACCGACGAATTCACCCCTCCACTTT. As protein: CASSEGGPTNSPLHF.

The chain uses TRBV7-8 and TRBJ2-3, with TRBD2 matching over 9 bases. The V segment lost 5 bases and the J segment 7 bases; nucleotides outside the gene matches: 13. Germline CDR1 reads SGHVS; CDR2 reads FQNEAQ. The CDR3 is made up of 16 amino acids. The CDR3 nucleotides are TGTGCCAGCAGCCCCGGGGGCGGGAGGGCCTTGAATACGCAGTATTTT. This translates into CASSPGGGRALNTQYF.

This clone was counted a single time. This chain uses TRBV28 with TRBJ1-1, with D possibly being TRBD1 (6 bases). Trimming left V 5 bases short and J 1 base short, with 11 bases between. The CDR3 runs to 14 residues. In germline, CDR1 is MDHEN, CDR2 SYDVKM. CDR3 nucleotides: TGTGCCAGCAGTCCATGGACAGCGAACACTGAAGCTTTCTTT. It encodes CASSPWTANTEAFF.

This sequence joins TRBV9 and TRBJ2-1; unclear D gene. Germline V CDR1 and CDR2: SGDLS, YYNGEE. Deletions cut 0 bases from V and 2 bases from J, with 9 bases between. The length of the CDR3 is 15 residues. CDR3 in DNA: TGTGCCAGCAGCGTAGATCAAATCCCCTACAATGAGCAGTTCTTC. Translating gives CASSVDQIPYNEQFF.

This chain uses TRBV28 with TRBJ2-5; TRBD2 matches 7 bases. CDR3 size: 14 residues. J was trimmed by 3 bases and V by 3 bases; bases with no gene match: 4. CDR1 is MDHEN, CDR2 SYDVKM, per germline. The chain's CDR3 is CASSFIREEETQYF. The CDR3 DNA sequence: TGTGCCAGCAGTTTCATCCGGGAGGAAGAGACCCAGTACTTC.

The chain recombines TRBV10-3 with TRBJ2-3; 12 bases align to TRBD2. Germline V CDR1 and CDR2: ENHRY, SYGVKD. V was clipped by 6 bases and J by 4 bases; unmatched bases: 8. The CDR3 loop spans 16 amino acids. The CDR3 region has the DNA TGTGCCATCAGCGGCCGACTAGCGGGAGTTGCAGATACGCAGTATTTT. Encoded protein: CAISGRLAGVADTQYF.

This clone was counted a single time. The CDR3 region is CASSYSPAANTEAFF. In DNA, the CDR3 is TGTGCCAGCAGTTACTCCCCCGCAGCGAACACTGAAGCTTTCTTT. The chain is built from TRBV6-6 and TRBJ1-1; D gene uncertain. Germline V gene sequence: CDR1 MNHNY, CDR2 SVGAGI (reference sequence). V was cut by 0 bases and J by 1 base, with 9 bases left in between. This CDR3 region has 15 residues.

The chain combines TRBV30 with TRBJ2-1; D uncertain. In germline, CDR1 is GTSNPN, CDR2 SVGIG (reference sequence). V lost 5 bases and J 5 bases, leaving 10 bases between the germline ends. This CDR3 contains 12 residues. This chain's CDR3 is CAWGRMDNEQFF. The CDR3 region has the DNA TGTGCCTGGGGAAGAATGGACAATGAGCAGTTCTTC.

The V and J genes are TRBV4-3 and TRBJ2-7; TRBD1 might be the D (5 bases). V was shortened by 0 bases and J by 2 bases, with 11 bases between the two germline ends. Germline values: CDR1 LGHNA, CDR2 YSLEER. The CDR3 sequence is 15 residues long. The CDR3 coding sequence is TGCGCCAGCAGCCAAGAGTGGGGCCGCCCCTACGAGCAGTACTTC. The encoded protein is CASSQEWGRPYEQYF.

The chain is built from TRBV2 and TRBJ2-5, with 10 bases that match TRBD2. Per the germline V gene, CDR1 is SNHLY and CDR2 is FYNNEI. The CDR3 runs 15 residues. V shed 1 base, J shed 6 bases, and the junction held 5 bases outside the gene matches. DNA of the CDR3: TGTGCCAGCAGTGAAGGATCTAGCGGGAGTAAGACCCAGTACTTC. It encodes CASSEGSSGSKTQYF.

The chain carries TRBV7-6 and TRBJ2-3, with D hard to call. CDR1 and CDR2 (germline): SGHVS, FNYEAQ. V lost 1 base, J lost 4 bases, and 9 bases lay in between. There are 14 residues in the CDR3. This chain's CDR3 is CASSLGAESDTQYF. For the CDR3, the DNA is TGTGCCAGCAGCTTAGGAGCTGAGTCAGATACGCAGTATTTT.

This clone was seen once. The V gene is TRBV28, the J gene TRBJ2-7; 10 nucleotides align to TRBD2. Germline V gene sequence: CDR1 MDHEN, CDR2 SYDVKM. The CDR3 extends over 17 amino acids. V was clipped by 2 bases and J by 0 bases; unmatched bases: 7. CDR3 bases: TGTGCCAGCAGTTTAGACTCTAGCGGGAGTAACTCCTACGAGCAGTACTTC. Translated, it gives CASSLDSSGSNSYEQYF.

V is TRBV6-1 and J is TRBJ2-2; D is unresolved. The germline CDR1 and CDR2 sequences are MNHNS and SASEGT. V was cut by 5 bases and J by 1 base, with 11 bases left in between. The CDR3 has 15 amino acids. CDR3 in DNA: TGTGCCAGCAGTCCGGAACTCCTGAACACCGGGGAGCTGTTTTTT. Translating it yields CASSPELLNTGELFF.

This chain joins TRBV23-1 and TRBJ2-1, with no clear D. TRBV23-1 is identified as an open reading frame with a role that is uncertain. The V and J ends lost 2 bases and 5 bases respectively, with 16 bases between them. The CDR3 contains 16 residues. The CDR3 DNA follows: TGCGCCAGCAGTCAAACCGTTTATGAAGGAAACAATGAGCAGTTCTTC. It translates to CASSQTVYEGNNEQFF.

The rearrangement joins TRBV19 to TRBJ1-1; 8 bases are shared with TRBD1. CDR1 and CDR2 (germline): LNHDA, SQIVND (reference sequence). Losses at the gene ends were 5 bases for V and 4 bases for J; bases not matched to a gene: 15. The CDR3 length is 17 residues. CDR3 DNA sequence: TGTGCCAGTAGTTTCCTTCCCGACAGGGGCCCAAGCACTGAAGCTTTCTTT. Translating it yields CASSFLPDRGPSTEAFF. The entire variable domain, with the rest obtained from reference TRBV19 and TRBJ1-1, is as follows: DGGITQSPKYLFRKEGQNVTLSCEQNLNHDAMYWYRQDPGQGLRLIYYSQIVNDFQKGDIAEGYSVSREKKESFPLTVTSAQKNPTAFYLCASSFLPDRGPSTEAFFGQGTRLTVV.

The genes are TRBV28 and TRBJ2-3; D possibly corresponds to TRBD2 (5 bases). The CDR3 length is 13 residues. Trimming took 11 bases from V and 0 from J, leaving 12 bases between them. Germline loops: CDR1 MDHEN, CDR2 SYDVKM. DNA of the CDR3: TGTGCCGAGGGTGAAAGGAGCACAGATACGCAGTATTTT. Translated: CAEGERSTDTQYF.

This sequence joins TRBV7-9 and TRBJ2-2; D is unresolved. Trimming shortened V by 2 bases and J by 0 bases, and 7 bases separated the two germline ends. Germline V CDR1 and CDR2: SEHNR, FQNEAQ (reference sequence). CDR3 length: 15 amino acids. CDR3 loop: CASSLFFANTGELFF. CDR3 DNA: TGTGCCAGCAGCTTATTTTTCGCGAACACCGGGGAGCTGTTTTTT.

This clone was counted a few times. The chain is built from TRBV10-3 and TRBJ1-1; 7 bases align to TRBD1. Germline lookup yields CDR1 ENHRY and CDR2 SYGVKD. The CDR3 totals 18 residues. V was clipped by 2 bases and J by 0 bases; unmatched bases: 12. This CDR3 is CAISEHRGGSYMNTEAFF. The CDR3 bases are TGTGCCATCAGTGAGCACAGGGGAGGGTCATACATGAACACTGAAGCTTTCTTT.

The chain recombines TRBV25-1 with TRBJ2-1; weak D call: TRBD1 (6 bases). Trimming cost V 5 bases and J 0 bases, with 14 bases left between them. There are 16 residues in the CDR3. In germline, CDR1 is MGHDK, CDR2 SYGVNS. CDR3 in amino acids: CASSPLRGSSYNEQFF. The CDR3 DNA follows: TGTGCCAGCAGTCCCCTTAGGGGGAGCTCCTACAATGAGCAGTTCTTC.

The rearrangement links TRBV6-1 to TRBJ1-1, with TRBD1 as a possible D gene (6 bases). Germline assignment: CDR1 MNHNS and CDR2 SASEGT. The CDR3 extends over 16 amino acids. Trimming left V 2 bases short and J 1 base short, with 14 bases between. The CDR3 coding sequence is TGTGCCAGCAGTGAAATCCGGGGGACATGGAACACTGAAGCTTTCTTT. It specifies CASSEIRGTWNTEAFF.

J is TRBJ2-5 and V is TRBV30, with unresolved D. Germline-derived CDR1 and CDR2 are GTSNPN and SVGIG (reference sequence). The length of the CDR3 is 11 residues. The V gene lost 0 bases and the J gene lost 4 bases, with 3 bases spanning the gap. CDR3 sequence (DNA): TGTGCCTGGAGTGTACCAGAGACCCAGTACTTC. Its protein is CAWSVPETQYF.